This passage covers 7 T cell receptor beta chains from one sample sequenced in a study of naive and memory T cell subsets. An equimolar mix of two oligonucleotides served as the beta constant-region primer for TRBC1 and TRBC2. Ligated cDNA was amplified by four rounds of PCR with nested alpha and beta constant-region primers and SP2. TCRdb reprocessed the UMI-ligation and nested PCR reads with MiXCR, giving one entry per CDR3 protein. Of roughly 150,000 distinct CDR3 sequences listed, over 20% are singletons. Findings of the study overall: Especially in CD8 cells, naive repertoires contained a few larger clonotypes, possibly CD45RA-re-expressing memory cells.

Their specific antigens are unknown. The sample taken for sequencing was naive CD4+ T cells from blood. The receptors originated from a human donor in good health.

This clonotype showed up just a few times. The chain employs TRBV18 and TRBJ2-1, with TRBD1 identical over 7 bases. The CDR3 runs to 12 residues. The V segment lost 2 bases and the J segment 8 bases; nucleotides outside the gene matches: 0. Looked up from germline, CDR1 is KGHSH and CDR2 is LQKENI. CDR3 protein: CASSPTGDEQFF. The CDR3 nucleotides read TGTGCCAGCTCACCAACAGGGGATGAGCAGTTCTTC. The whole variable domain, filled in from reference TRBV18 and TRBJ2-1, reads NAGVMQNPRHLVRRRGQEARLRCSPMKGHSHVYWYRQLPEEGLKFMVYLQKENIIDESGMPKERFSAEFPKEGPSILRIQQVVRGDSAAYFCASSPTGDEQFFGPGTRLTVL.

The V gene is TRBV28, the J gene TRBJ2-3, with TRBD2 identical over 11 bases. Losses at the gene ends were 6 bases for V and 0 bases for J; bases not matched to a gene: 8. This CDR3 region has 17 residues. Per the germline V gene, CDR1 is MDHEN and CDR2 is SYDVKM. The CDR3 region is CASRAGGLAVSTDTQYF. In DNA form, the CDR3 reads TGTGCCAGCAGGGCTGGGGGACTAGCGGTGAGCACAGATACGCAGTATTTT. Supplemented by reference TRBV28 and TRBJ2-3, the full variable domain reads DVKVTQSSRYLVKRTGEKVFLECVQDMDHENMFWYRQDPGLGLRLIYFSYDVKMKEKGDIPEGYSVSREKKERFSLILESASTNQTSMYLCASRAGGLAVSTDTQYFGPGTRLTVL.

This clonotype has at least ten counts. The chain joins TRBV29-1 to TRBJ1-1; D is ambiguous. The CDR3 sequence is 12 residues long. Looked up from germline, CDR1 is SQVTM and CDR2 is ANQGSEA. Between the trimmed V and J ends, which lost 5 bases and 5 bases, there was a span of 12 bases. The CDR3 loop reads CSVSKPVTEAFF. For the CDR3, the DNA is TGCAGCGTTTCAAAGCCGGTAACTGAAGCTTTCTTT.

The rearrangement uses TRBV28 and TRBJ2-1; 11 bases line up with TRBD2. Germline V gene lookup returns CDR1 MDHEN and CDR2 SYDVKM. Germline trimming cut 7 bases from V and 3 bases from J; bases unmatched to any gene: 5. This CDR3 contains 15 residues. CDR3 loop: CASNPLAGGYNEQFF. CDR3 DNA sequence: TGTGCCAGCAATCCTCTAGCGGGAGGCTACAATGAGCAGTTCTTC.

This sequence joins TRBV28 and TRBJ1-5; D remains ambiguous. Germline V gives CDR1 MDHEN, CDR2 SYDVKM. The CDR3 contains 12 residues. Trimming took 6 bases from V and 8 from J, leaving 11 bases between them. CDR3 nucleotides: TGTGCCAGCAGAATCGCCCCGAAGCCCCAGCATTTT. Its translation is CASRIAPKPQHF. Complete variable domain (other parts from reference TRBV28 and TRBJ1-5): DVKVTQSSRYLVKRTGEKVFLECVQDMDHENMFWYRQDPGLGLRLIYFSYDVKMKEKGDIPEGYSVSREKKERFSLILESASTNQTSMYLCASRIAPKPQHFGDGTRLSIL.

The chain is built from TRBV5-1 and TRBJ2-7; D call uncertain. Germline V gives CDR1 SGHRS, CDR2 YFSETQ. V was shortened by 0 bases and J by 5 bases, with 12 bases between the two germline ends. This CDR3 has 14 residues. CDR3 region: CASSLAVNGNEQYF. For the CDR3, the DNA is TGCGCCAGCAGCTTGGCCGTCAATGGTAACGAGCAGTACTTC.

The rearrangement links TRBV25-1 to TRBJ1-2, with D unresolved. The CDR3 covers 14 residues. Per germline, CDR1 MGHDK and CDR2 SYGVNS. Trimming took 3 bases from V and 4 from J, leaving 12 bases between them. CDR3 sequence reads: CASSEEGRSYGYTF. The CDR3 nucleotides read TGTGCCAGCAGTGAGGAAGGACGGAGCTATGGCTACACCTTC.